This T cell receptor (beta chain) was sequenced in a study of blood T cell repertoires in COVID-19. The wider study: Nucleic acid was either cDNA or gDNA, and it came from T cells, B-cell-depleted T cells, or PBMCs.

Trimming removed 9 bases at V and 0 bases at J, with 20 bases between. CDR3 length equals 17 residues. Germline loops: CDR1 ENHRY, CDR2 SYGVKD. Participant reports of clinical history set cohort assignment. Symptom resolution, clearance, or two negative PCRs marked the recovered donors of Cohort 3. TCRdb keeps only in-frame clones here, not all; method: immunoSEQ multiplex PCR. The table has 300,000 to 450,000 clones, more than 75% seen once. The clonotype comes from a woman in her 30s who had recovered from COVID-19. Material: PBMCs or T cells enriched from blood (not recorded which). The V gene is TRBV10-3, the J gene TRBJ1-4, with a possible D match to TRBD1 (5 bases). As DNA, the CDR3 is TGTGCCATAAAAGACGGGACCGGGGGGACAACTAATGAAAAACTGTTTTTT. It codes for CAIKDGTGGTTNEKLFF.